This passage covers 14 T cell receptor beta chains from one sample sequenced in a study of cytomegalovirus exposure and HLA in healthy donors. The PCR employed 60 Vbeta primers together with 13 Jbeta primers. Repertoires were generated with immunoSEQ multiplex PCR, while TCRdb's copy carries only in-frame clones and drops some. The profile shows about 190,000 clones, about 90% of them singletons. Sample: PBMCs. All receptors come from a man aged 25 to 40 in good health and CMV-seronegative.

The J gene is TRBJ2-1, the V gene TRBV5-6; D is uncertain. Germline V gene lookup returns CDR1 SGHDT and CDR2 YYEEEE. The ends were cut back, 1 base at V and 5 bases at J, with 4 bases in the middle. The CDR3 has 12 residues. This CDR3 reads CASSLQDNEQFF. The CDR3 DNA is TGTGCCAGCAGCTTGCAGGACAATGAGCAGTTCTTC. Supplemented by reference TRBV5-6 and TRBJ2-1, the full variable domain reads DAGVTQSPTHLIKTRGQQVTLRCSPKSGHDTVSWYQQALGQGPQFIFQYYEEEERQRGNFPDRFSGHQFPNYSSELNVNALLLGDSALYLCASSLQDNEQFFGPGTRLTVL.

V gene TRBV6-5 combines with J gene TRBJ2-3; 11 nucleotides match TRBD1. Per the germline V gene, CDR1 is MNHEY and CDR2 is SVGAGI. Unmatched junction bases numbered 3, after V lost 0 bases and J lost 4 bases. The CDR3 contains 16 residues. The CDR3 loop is CASSYSDRGPADTQYF. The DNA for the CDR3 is TGTGCCAGCAGTTACTCGGACAGGGGGCCAGCAGATACGCAGTATTTT.

The CDR3 DNA sequence: TGTGCCAGCAGCGTAGTGAGGACAGCCGGAGCCGGGGAGCTGTTTTTT. Amino acids: CASSVVRTAGAGELFF. The chain couples TRBV9 to TRBJ2-2; the D gene is possibly TRBD1 (6 bases). The CDR3 length is 16 residues. The V gene lost 0 bases and the J gene lost 6 bases, with 15 bases spanning the gap. CDR1 and CDR2 (germline): SGDLS, YYNGEE.

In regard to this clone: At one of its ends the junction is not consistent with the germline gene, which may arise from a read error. The CDR3 loop reads CASSYNGHTGISF. The CDR3 DNA reads TGTGCCAGCAGTTACAACGGGCATACGGGGATATCCTTC. The chain uses TRBV6-5 and TRBJ1-2, with D hard to call. The CDR3 runs 13 residues. Germline CDR1 reads MNHEY; CDR2 reads SVGAGI.

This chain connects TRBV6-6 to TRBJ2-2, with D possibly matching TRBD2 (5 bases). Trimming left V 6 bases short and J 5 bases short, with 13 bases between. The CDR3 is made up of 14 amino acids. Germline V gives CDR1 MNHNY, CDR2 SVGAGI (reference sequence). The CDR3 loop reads CASSSFGITGELFF. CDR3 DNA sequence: TGTGCCAGCAGCTCATTCGGGATTACCGGGGAGCTGTTTTTT.

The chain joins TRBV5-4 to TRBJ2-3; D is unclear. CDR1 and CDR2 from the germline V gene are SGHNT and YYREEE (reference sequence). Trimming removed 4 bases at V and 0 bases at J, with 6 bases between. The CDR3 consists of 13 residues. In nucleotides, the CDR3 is TGTGCCAGCAGCAACGCGAGCACAGATACGCAGTATTTT. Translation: CASSNASTDTQYF. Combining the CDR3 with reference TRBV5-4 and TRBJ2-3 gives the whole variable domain ETGVTQSPTHLIKTRGQQVTLRCSSQSGHNTVSWYQQALGQGPQFIFQYYREEENGRGNFPPRFSGLQFPNYSSELNVNALELDDSALYLCASSNASTDTQYFGPGTRLTVL.

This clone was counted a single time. The DNA for the CDR3 is TGTGCCAGTAGTATCTCCTACGGGAACACTGAAGCTTTCTTT. Translated: CASSISYGNTEAFF. The rearrangement joins TRBV19 to TRBJ1-1, with unresolved D. V lost 3 bases and J lost 1, with 9 bases in between. There are 14 residues in the CDR3. Per the germline V gene, CDR1 is LNHDA and CDR2 is SQIVND (reference sequence). Using reference TRBV19 and TRBJ1-1 for the parts outside the CDR3, the full variable domain is DGGITQSPKYLFRKEGQNVTLSCEQNLNHDAMYWYRQDPGQGLRLIYYSQIVNDFQKGDIAEGYSVSREKKESFPLTVTSAQKNPTAFYLCASSISYGNTEAFFGQGTRLTVV.

The CDR3 loop reads CASIPGQGVGGNQPQHF. CDR3 DNA: TGTGCCAGCATCCCGGGACAGGGGGTCGGCGGCAATCAGCCCCAGCATTTT. The chain uses TRBV28 and TRBJ1-5; 11 bases map to TRBD1. The length of the CDR3 is 17 residues. Germline trimming cut 7 bases from V and 2 bases from J; bases unmatched to any gene: 10. The V gene's germline CDR1 is MDHEN and CDR2 SYDVKM.

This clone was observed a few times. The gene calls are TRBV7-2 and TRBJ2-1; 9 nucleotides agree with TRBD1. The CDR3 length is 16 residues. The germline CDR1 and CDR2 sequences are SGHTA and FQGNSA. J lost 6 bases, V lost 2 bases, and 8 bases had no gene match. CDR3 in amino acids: CASSLRGQGIVNEQFF. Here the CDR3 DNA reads TGTGCCAGCAGCTTAAGGGGACAGGGTATTGTCAATGAGCAGTTCTTC.

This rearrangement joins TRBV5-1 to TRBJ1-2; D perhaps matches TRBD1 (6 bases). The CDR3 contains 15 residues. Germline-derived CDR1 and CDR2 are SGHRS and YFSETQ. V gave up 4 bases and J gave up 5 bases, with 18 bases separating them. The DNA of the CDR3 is TGCGCCAGCAGCCAAAACCCTCAGGGGCCATATGGCTACACCTTC. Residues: CASSQNPQGPYGYTF.

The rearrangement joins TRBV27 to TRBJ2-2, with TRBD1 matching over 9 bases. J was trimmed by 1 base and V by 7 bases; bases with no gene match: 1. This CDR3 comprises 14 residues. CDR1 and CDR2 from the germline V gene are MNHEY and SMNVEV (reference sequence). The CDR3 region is CASKGQGNTGELFF. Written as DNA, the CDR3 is TGTGCCAGCAAGGGACAGGGGAACACCGGGGAGCTGTTTTTT.

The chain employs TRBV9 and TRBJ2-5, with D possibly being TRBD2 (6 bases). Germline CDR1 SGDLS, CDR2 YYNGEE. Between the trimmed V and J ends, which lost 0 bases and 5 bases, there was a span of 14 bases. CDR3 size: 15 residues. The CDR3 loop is CASSVGGGIMETQYF. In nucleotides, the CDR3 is TGTGCCAGCAGCGTAGGAGGAGGGATTATGGAGACCCAGTACTTC.

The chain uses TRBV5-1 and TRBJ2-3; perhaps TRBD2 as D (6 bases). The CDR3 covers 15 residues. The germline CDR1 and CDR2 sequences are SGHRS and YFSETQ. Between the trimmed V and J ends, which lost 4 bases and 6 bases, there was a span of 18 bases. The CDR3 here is CASSPTQGGADTQYF. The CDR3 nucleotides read TGCGCCAGCAGCCCGACCCAGGGAGGTGCGGATACGCAGTATTTT.

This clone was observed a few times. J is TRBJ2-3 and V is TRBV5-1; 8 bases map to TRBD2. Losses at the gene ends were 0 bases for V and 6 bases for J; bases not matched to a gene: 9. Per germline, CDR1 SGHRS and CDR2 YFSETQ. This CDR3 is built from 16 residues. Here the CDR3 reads CASSLVWGSGGDTQYF. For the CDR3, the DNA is TGCGCCAGCAGCTTGGTTTGGGGGTCGGGGGGGGATACGCAGTATTTT.